Below are 27 T cell receptor beta chains sequenced from a single sample in a study of T cells in localized non-small cell lung cancer. The assay was immunoSEQ multiplex PCR, and TCRdb's table has in-frame clones only and misses some. Of more than 100,000 clones in the sample, 80% to 90% were seen once. Source: peripheral blood, taken before any cancer treatment. The receptors shown here come from a female donor over 55 with stage I lung adenocarcinoma.

The chain employs TRBV5-1 and TRBJ2-1; TRBD2 agrees at 7 bases. The CDR3 has 15 amino acids. V lost 0 bases to trimming and J lost 5 bases; unmatched junction nucleotides: 5. Germline V lookup: CDR1 SGHRS, CDR2 YFSETQ. Written as DNA, the CDR3 is TGCGCCAGCAGCTTGGTCCTAGCGGCTAACAATGAGCAGTTCTTC. It encodes CASSLVLAANNEQFF.

The chain recombines TRBV7-9 with TRBJ2-3; TRBD1 is a possible D gene (5 bases). The CDR3 length is 13 residues. Per the germline V gene, CDR1 is SEHNR and CDR2 is FQNEAQ (reference sequence). With 4 bases removed from V and 4 bases from J, the gap between germline ends came to 9 bases. CDR3 sequence: CASSSDSSDTQYF. The CDR3 DNA reads TGTGCCAGCAGCTCCGACAGTTCAGATACGCAGTATTTT.

In its sample, this clone was seen a few times. J is TRBJ2-3 and V is TRBV27; possibly TRBD2 for D (6 bases). Deletions cut 2 bases from V and 4 bases from J, with 10 bases between. The CDR3 is 14 residues long. Germline V gene data show CDR1 as MNHEY and CDR2 as SMNVEV (reference sequence). This CDR3 reads CASSLLLAPDTQYF. The CDR3 coding sequence is TGTGCCAGCAGTTTACTACTAGCCCCAGATACGCAGTATTTT.

The chain has TRBV5-1 and TRBJ1-4; no clear D gene. Per germline, CDR1 SGHRS and CDR2 YFSETQ. CDR3 length: 16 residues. Trimming removed 5 bases at V and 0 bases at J, with 14 bases between. The CDR3: CASSSQTGATNEKLFF. CDR3 bases: TGCGCCAGCAGTTCTCAGACCGGAGCAACTAATGAAAAACTGTTTTTT.

This clone was seen only once. This sequence joins TRBV19 and TRBJ1-5; tentative D call: TRBD1 (6 bases). CDR3 length equals 15 residues. CDR1 and CDR2 (germline): LNHDA, SQIVND (reference sequence). The V end was cut by 6 bases, the J end by 7 bases, with 19 bases between. The CDR3 coding sequence is TGTGCCAGTAGCCCTATGGGGGGGCAGGGCCAGCCCCAGCATTTT. The encoded protein is CASSPMGGQGQPQHF.

This chain joins TRBV28 and TRBJ1-1, with D unclear. V was trimmed by 5 bases and J by 8 bases, leaving 9 bases between them. CDR3 length: 11 amino acids. Germline V gene data show CDR1 as MDHEN and CDR2 as SYDVKM. CDR3: CASSTRAEAFF. The CDR3 bases are TGTGCCAGCAGTACCCGGGCCGAAGCTTTCTTT.

This clone was observed once. J is TRBJ1-1 and V is TRBV29-1; D remains unclear. The CDR3 runs 11 residues. CDR1 SQVTM and CDR2 ANQGSEA come from the germline V gene. The V and J ends lost 5 bases and 8 bases respectively, with 12 bases between them. CDR3: CSVSPQREAFF. In nucleotides, the CDR3 is TGCAGCGTTAGCCCTCAGAGAGAAGCTTTCTTT.

DNA for the CDR3: TGTGCCAGCAGCTGGAGGGTGTCTGGGGCCAACGTCCTGACTTTC. It is translated as CASSWRVSGANVLTF. The chain links TRBV5-6 to TRBJ2-6; possibly TRBD2 for D (6 bases). There are 15 residues in the CDR3. V lost 3 bases and J 1 base, leaving 8 bases between the germline ends. In germline, CDR1 is SGHDT, CDR2 YYEEEE.

The chain links TRBV6-1 to TRBJ1-5, with D maybe TRBD1 (5 bases). V was shortened by 3 bases and J by 1 base, with 10 bases between the two germline ends. This CDR3 has 15 amino acids. CDR1 MNHNS and CDR2 SASEGT come from the germline V gene. CDR3 protein: CASSEGGRSNQPQHF. CDR3 bases: TGTGCCAGCAGTGAGGGGGGAAGGAGCAATCAGCCCCAGCATTTT.

This chain links TRBV6-6 with TRBJ2-3; the D is unclear. The V end lost 4 bases, the J end lost 2 bases, and 4 bases lay between the germline ends. The germline CDR1 and CDR2 sequences are MNHNY and SVGAGI (reference sequence). This CDR3 region has 12 residues. The chain's CDR3 is CASSSPTDTQYF. The CDR3 DNA sequence: TGTGCCAGCAGTTCACCCACAGATACGCAGTATTTT.

This chain joins TRBV28 and TRBJ2-5; a possible D gene is TRBD1 (5 bases). The CDR3 has 14 amino acids. Germline V lookup: CDR1 MDHEN, CDR2 SYDVKM. The ends were cut back, 7 bases at V and 0 bases at J, with 12 bases in the middle. The CDR3 DNA reads as TGTGCCAGCACCCTTAGGGGTTACCAAGAGACCCAGTACTTC. The encoded protein is CASTLRGYQETQYF.

The chain recombines TRBV6-5 with TRBJ2-7, with 7 positions matching TRBD2. V was pared by 7 bases and J by 1 base, with 7 bases of the junction left unmatched. Germline V gene data show CDR1 as MNHEY and CDR2 as SVGAGI. CDR3 length: 14 residues. DNA for the CDR3: TGTGCCAGCAAGGAGTCCGGGAGGTCCTACGAGCAGTACTTC. The encoded protein is CASKESGRSYEQYF.

The chain employs TRBV6-5 and TRBJ1-2; 8 nucleotides align to TRBD1. Germline V gene data show CDR1 as MNHEY and CDR2 as SVGAGI. Losses at the gene ends were 5 bases for V and 5 bases for J; bases not matched to a gene: 10. The CDR3 has 15 amino acids. The CDR3 bases are TGTGCCAGCAGTCGGACCCGGGACAGGAATTATGGCTACACCTTC. Translated, it gives CASSRTRDRNYGYTF.

V and J are TRBV10-1 and TRBJ2-7, with unresolved D. Trimming shortened V by 0 bases and J by 6 bases, and 9 bases separated the two germline ends. Germline CDR1 WNHNN, CDR2 SYGVQD (reference sequence). The CDR3 is 13 amino acids. The CDR3, as DNA: TGCGCCAGCAGTGAGTCGGGCAGTATCGAGCAGTACTTC. This translates into CASSESGSIEQYF.

The chain is built from TRBV2 and TRBJ2-3, with D hard to call. CDR1 SNHLY and CDR2 FYNNEI come from the germline V gene. Trimming stripped 1 base from V and 3 bases from J, with 8 bases between. CDR3 size: 14 residues. The CDR3, as DNA: TGTGCCAGCAGTGAAGGTGGTGTGACAGATACGCAGTATTTT. This gives the protein CASSEGGVTDTQYF.

The CDR3 DNA sequence: TGTGCCTGTAAACAGGGGAGGGGTGGCTACACCTTC. This codes for CACKQGRGGYTF. The chain couples TRBV30 to TRBJ1-2; 7 bases match TRBD1. Trimming at V came to 6 bases and at J to 7 bases, leaving 8 bases not matched to a gene. Germline V gives CDR1 GTSNPN, CDR2 SVGIG (reference sequence). CDR3 length: 12 amino acids.

The chain couples TRBV10-2 to TRBJ2-2, with D perhaps TRBD2 (6 bases). The CDR3 totals 13 residues. The V gene lost 7 bases and the J gene lost 1 base, with 7 bases spanning the gap. Looked up from germline, CDR1 is WSHSY and CDR2 is SAAADI. The CDR3 region is CASKEGNTGELFF. The CDR3, as DNA: TGCGCCAGCAAGGAGGGGAACACCGGGGAGCTGTTTTTT.

This chain links TRBV4-1 with TRBJ2-1, with 7 bases lining up with TRBD1. This CDR3 comprises 17 residues. Per germline, CDR1 MGHRA and CDR2 YSYEKL. J lost 0 bases, V lost 1 base, and 6 bases had no gene match. The CDR3 DNA is TGCGCCAGCAGCCAAGGACAGGGCGACCTCTCCTACAATGAGCAGTTCTTC. Amino acids: CASSQGQGDLSYNEQFF.

This clone was detected a few times. The V gene is TRBV27, the J gene TRBJ1-2; no definite D call. V lost 4 bases, J lost 5 bases, and 11 bases lay in between. This CDR3 is built from 13 residues. Germline CDR1 is MNHEY and CDR2 is SMNVEV (reference sequence). The CDR3 DNA is TGTGCCAGCAGTTACTCGACGGGGTATGGCTACACCTTC. Translating gives CASSYSTGYGYTF.

The chain carries TRBV9 and TRBJ2-2; 10 bases line up with TRBD2. There are 17 residues in the CDR3. The V and J ends lost 0 bases and 0 bases, in that order; junction bases with no gene match: 2. Germline assignment: CDR1 SGDLS and CDR2 YYNGEE. Here the CDR3 DNA reads TGTGCCAGCAGCGTAGGACTAGCGGGTCCGAACACCGGGGAGCTGTTTTTT. It is translated as CASSVGLAGPNTGELFF.

The sample holds a few counts of this clone. The chain joins TRBV28 to TRBJ1-4; D is uncertain. Deletions cut 5 bases from V and 14 bases from J, with 15 bases between. The CDR3 extends over 12 amino acids. Germline CDR1 and CDR2: MDHEN and SYDVKM. The CDR3 nucleotides are TGTGCCAGCAGTCCACCGGCCCTGGGGCTGTTTTTT. Translated, it gives CASSPPALGLFF.

The chain links TRBV13 to TRBJ2-7; D is ambiguous. Germline assignment: CDR1 PRHDT and CDR2 FYEKMQ (reference sequence). The CDR3 runs to 12 residues. The V end was cut by 5 bases, the J end by 2 bases, with 7 bases between. The CDR3 nucleotides read TGTGCCAGCAGCCCCCGGACCTACGAGCAGTACTTC. Protein: CASSPRTYEQYF.

The chain is built from TRBV14 and TRBJ2-7; weak D call: TRBD1 (5 bases). Looked up from germline, CDR1 is SGHDN and CDR2 is FVKESK. The CDR3 contains 13 residues. Deletions cut 2 bases from V and 7 bases from J, with 12 bases between. The CDR3 reads CASSQNRRYEQYF. The DNA for the CDR3 is TGTGCCAGCAGCCAAAACAGGCGGTATGAGCAGTACTTC.

This chain connects TRBV5-1 to TRBJ2-7; TRBD2 matches 11 bases. Looked up from germline, CDR1 is SGHRS and CDR2 is YFSETQ. V dropped 3 bases and J dropped 2; count of bases not matched to a gene: 4. The CDR3 totals 15 residues. The DNA of the CDR3 is TGCGCCAGCAGCTCCGGGACTAGCGGTACCTACGAGCAGTACTTC. Residues: CASSSGTSGTYEQYF.

The chain is built from TRBV7-2 and TRBJ1-3; possible D gene TRBD1, 5 bases. From germline, CDR1 is SGHTA and CDR2 FQGNSA. This CDR3 comprises 16 residues. Trimming removed 1 base at V and 2 bases at J, with 12 bases between. DNA for the CDR3: TGTGCCAGCAGCTTAGGACAGATCGCCGCTGGAAACACCATATATTTT. Translation gives CASSLGQIAAGNTIYF.

The chain employs TRBV4-1 and TRBJ2-7; D not certain. Germline values: CDR1 MGHRA, CDR2 YSYEKL. Deletions cut 4 bases from V and 0 bases from J, with 13 bases between. The CDR3 is 15 residues long. The CDR3 DNA is TGCGCCAGCAGCCCCGAGTCGAAGAGCTCCTACGAGCAGTACTTC. It is translated as CASSPESKSSYEQYF.

In its sample, this clone was seen once. The chain is built from TRBV5-1 and TRBJ1-4; D is ambiguous. The germline V and J ends were trimmed by 4 bases and 4 bases, with 14 bases remaining between them. CDR3 size: 15 residues. The germline V gene encodes CDR1 SGHRS and CDR2 YFSETQ. CDR3 protein: CASSVGFQINEKLFF. The CDR3, as DNA: TGCGCCAGCAGCGTGGGGTTCCAGATTAATGAAAAACTGTTTTTT.